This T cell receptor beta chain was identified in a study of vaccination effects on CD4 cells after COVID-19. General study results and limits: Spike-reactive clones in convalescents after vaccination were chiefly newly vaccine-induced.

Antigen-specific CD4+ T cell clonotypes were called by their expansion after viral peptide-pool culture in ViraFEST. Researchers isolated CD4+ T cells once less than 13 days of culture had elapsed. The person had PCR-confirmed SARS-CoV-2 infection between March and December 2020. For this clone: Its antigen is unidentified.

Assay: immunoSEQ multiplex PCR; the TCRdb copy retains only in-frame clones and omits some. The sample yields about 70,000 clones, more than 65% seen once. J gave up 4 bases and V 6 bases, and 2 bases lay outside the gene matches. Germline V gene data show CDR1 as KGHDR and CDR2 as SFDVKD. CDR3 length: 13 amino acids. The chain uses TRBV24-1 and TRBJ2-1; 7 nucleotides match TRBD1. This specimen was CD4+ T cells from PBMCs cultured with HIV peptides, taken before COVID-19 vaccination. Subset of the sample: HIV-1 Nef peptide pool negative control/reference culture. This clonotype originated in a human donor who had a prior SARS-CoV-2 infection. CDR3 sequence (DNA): TGTGCCACCAGTCCAGGGGGATACAATGAGCAGTTCTTC. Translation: CATSPGGYNEQFF.